This paragraph reports one T cell receptor (beta chain). Its specificity is unknown. This sample is drawn from a study of identical twins. Regarding the study as a whole: Those out-of-frame alpha sequences shared by twins showed an excess of low generation probability.

This CDR3 has 15 residues. The germline V and J ends were trimmed by 6 bases and 2 bases, with 11 bases remaining between them. In germline, CDR1 is MNHNS, CDR2 SASEGT. TCRdb fed the 5' RACE reads into MiXCR, producing one record per CDR3 protein. The repertoire includes some 440,000 distinct CDR3 sequences, approximately 24% of them detected once, and roughly 2.8% sits in the top ten. This sample was shared with a second study, whose subject was T cells expressing NK-cell markers. That paper notes: The authors sequenced eight donors, of whom seven were HCMV-seropositive and one was seronegative. There were a handful of donors in whom these clonotypes also led the CD3+CD56-NKG2C+ fraction.

This chain links TRBV6-1 with TRBJ2-6; possibly TRBD1 for D (6 bases). The receptor was isolated from a woman between 18 and 29 years old in good health. The sequenced sample consisted of CD4+ T cells sorted from blood. CDR3 sequence: CASRRKGAGANVLTF. The CDR3 nucleotides read TGTGCCAGCAGGCGAAAGGGGGCTGGGGCCAACGTCCTGACTTTC.